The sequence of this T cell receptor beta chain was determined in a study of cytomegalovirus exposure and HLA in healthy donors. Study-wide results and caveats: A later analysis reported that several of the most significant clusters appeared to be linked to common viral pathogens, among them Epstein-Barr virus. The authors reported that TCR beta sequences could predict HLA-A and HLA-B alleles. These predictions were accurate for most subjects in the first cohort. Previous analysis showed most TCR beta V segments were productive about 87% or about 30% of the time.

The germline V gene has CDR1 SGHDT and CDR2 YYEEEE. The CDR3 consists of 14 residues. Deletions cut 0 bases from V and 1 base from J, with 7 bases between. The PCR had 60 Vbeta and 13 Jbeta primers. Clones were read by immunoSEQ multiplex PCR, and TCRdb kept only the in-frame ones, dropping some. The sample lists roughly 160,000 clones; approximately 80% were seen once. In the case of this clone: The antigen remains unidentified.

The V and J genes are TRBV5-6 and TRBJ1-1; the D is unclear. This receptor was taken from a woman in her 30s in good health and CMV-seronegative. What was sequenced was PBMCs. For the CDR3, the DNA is TGTGCCAGCAGCTTGGCAGGCAGGAACACTGAAGCTTTCTTT. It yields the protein CASSLAGRNTEAFF.